A selection of T cell receptor beta chains follows, all from one sample in a study of beta chain features in type 1 diabetes. The protocol was immunoSEQ multiplex PCR, while the TCRdb copy is restricted to in-frame clones and leaves out a portion. This table holds around 160,000 clones, 40% to 60% found once. Sequencing was carried out using Tregs from blood. The receptors were gathered from a man aged 18 to 30 in good health. Each CDR3 is given with its conserved first and last residue. The D gene is left open where the match is weak. The size field is filled for only some rows; it gives once, few, many or a size class.

d_call,cdr3_length,j_call,v_call,clone_size,cdr3_aa,cdr3_nt
.,13,TRBJ1-1,TRBV7-2,.,CASRPGGATEAFF,TGTGCCAGCAGGCCCGGGGGGGCCACTGAAGCTTTCTTT
TRBD2,16,TRBJ2-1,TRBV14,.,CASSQIIAGGLNEQFF,TGTGCCAGCAGCCAAATTATAGCGGGGGGGCTCAATGAGCAGTTCTTC
.,15,TRBJ1-1,TRBV7-9,.,CASSLVPGMNTEAFF,TGTGCCAGCAGCTTAGTGCCAGGGATGAACACTGAAGCTTTCTTT
.,13,TRBJ2-1,TRBV30,.,CAWASTLYNEQFF,TGTGCCTGGGCCTCAACTCTCTACAATGAGCAGTTCTTC
.,11,TRBJ1-5,TRBV6-1,once,CASSQNQPQHF,TGTGCCAGCAGTCAAAATCAGCCCCAGCATTTT
TRBD1,15,TRBJ2-7,TRBV6-5,few,CASRSGTGGAYEQYF,TGTGCCAGCAGGTCCGGGACAGGGGGCGCCTACGAGCAGTACTTC
TRBD2,16,TRBJ2-1,TRBV7-9,.,CASSTRGGSPYNEQFF,TGTGCCAGCAGCACCCGGGGGGGGTCACCCTACAATGAGCAGTTCTTC
TRBD2,16,TRBJ2-2,TRBV9,.,CASSPRTSGRGGELFF,TGTGCCAGCAGCCCGAGGACTAGCGGGAGGGGCGGGGAGCTGTTTTTT
.,16,TRBJ2-1,TRBV30,few,CAWRRRGEQGNNEQFF,TGTGCCTGGAGAAGAAGAGGGGAGCAGGGGAACAATGAGCAGTTCTTC
.,14,TRBJ1-1,TRBV5-1,.,CASSFQGSNTEAFF,TGCGCCAGCAGCTTTCAAGGGAGTAACACTGAAGCTTTCTTT
.,14,TRBJ2-7,TRBV28,few,CASSLLGTTYEQYF,TGTGCCAGCAGTTTATTGGGGACAACTTACGAGCAGTACTTC
TRBD1,13,TRBJ1-5,TRBV7-2,.,CASSWTGDQPQHF,TGTGCCAGCAGCTGGACAGGGGATCAGCCCCAGCATTTT
TRBD2,16,TRBJ2-5,TRBV5-1,.,CASSVRTSGSQETQYF,TGCGCCAGCAGCGTCCGGACTAGCGGGTCCCAAGAGACCCAGTACTTC
.,16,TRBJ1-1,TRBV18,.,CASSPPPPGGGTEAFF,TGTGCCAGCTCACCACCTCCACCCGGCGGGGGCACTGAAGCTTTCTTT
.,12,TRBJ1-2,TRBV7-2,.,CASSSGWRGYTF,TGTGCCAGCAGCTCGGGGTGGCGGGGCTACACCTTC
.,14,TRBJ2-7,TRBV19,.,CASSITGEGYEQYF,TGTGCCAGTAGTATCACCGGGGAAGGCTACGAGCAGTACTTC
.,14,TRBJ1-1,TRBV5-1,.,CASSFTVVNTEAFF,TGCGCCAGCAGCTTCACAGTAGTGAACACTGAAGCTTTCTTT
.,14,TRBJ2-3,TRBV10-3,.,CAIKMRLDTDTQYF,TGTGCCATCAAAATGAGGTTGGACACAGATACGCAGTATTTT